What follows are 3 T cell receptor beta chains derived from one specimen sequenced in a study of long-term antiretroviral therapy in people with HIV. Samples were assayed with immunoSEQ v3.0 at survey level. TCRdb's copy holds only in-frame clones and misses some; the assay was immunoSEQ multiplex PCR. The sample lists about 20,000 clones; nearly 95% were seen once. The specimen comprised unsorted PBMCs, sampled 4.4 years after starting antiretroviral therapy. The receptors shown here come from a woman between 50 and 59 years old with HIV.

The rearrangement links TRBV4-1 to TRBJ2-1, with 14 bases that match TRBD2. The CDR3 has 16 residues. The germline V gene has CDR1 MGHRA and CDR2 YSYEKL. V shed 4 bases and J 8 bases; nucleotides not matched to a gene: 7. The CDR3 region is CASSPRTSGGSDEQFF. The CDR3 nucleotides are TGCGCCAGCAGCCCCAGGACTAGCGGGGGGAGCGATGAGCAGTTCTTC.

The chain carries TRBV18 and TRBJ2-2; D remains unclear. Trimming left V 4 bases short and J 7 bases short, with 25 bases between. The germline gives CDR1 KGHSH, CDR2 LQKENI. The CDR3 has 18 amino acids. CDR3: CASSLDRPGLGSDGELFF. The CDR3, as DNA: TGTGCCAGCTCACTGGACCGGCCTGGGCTTGGATCTGACGGGGAGCTGTTTTTT.

The count of this clone is one. The rearrangement links TRBV29-1 to TRBJ1-1; 12 bases agree with TRBD1. Germline assignment: CDR1 SQVTM and CDR2 ANQGSEA. The CDR3 length is 13 residues. The ends lost 4 bases at V and 7 bases at J; junction bases unmatched: 4. The CDR3: CSVGGQGAGEAFF. The CDR3 nucleotides read TGCAGCGTTGGGGGACAGGGGGCGGGTGAAGCTTTCTTT. The full variable domain, in which reference TRBV29-1 and TRBJ1-1 provide the parts outside the CDR3, is SAVISQKPSRDICQRGTSLTIQCQVDSQVTMMFWYRQQPGQSLTLIATANQGSEATYESGFVIDKFPISRPNLTFSTLTVSNMSPEDSSIYLCSVGGQGAGEAFFGQGTRLTVV.